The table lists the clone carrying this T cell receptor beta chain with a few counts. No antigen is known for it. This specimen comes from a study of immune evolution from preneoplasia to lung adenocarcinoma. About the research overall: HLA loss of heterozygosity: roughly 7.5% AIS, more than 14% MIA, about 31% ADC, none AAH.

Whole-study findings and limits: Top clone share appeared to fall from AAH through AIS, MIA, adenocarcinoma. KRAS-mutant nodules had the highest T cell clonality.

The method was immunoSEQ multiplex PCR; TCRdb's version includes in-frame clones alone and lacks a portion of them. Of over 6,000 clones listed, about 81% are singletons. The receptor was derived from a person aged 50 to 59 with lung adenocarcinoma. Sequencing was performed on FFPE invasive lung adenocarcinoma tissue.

CDR3 sequence: CASSQGGGPAFF. The CDR3 region has the DNA TGTGCCAGCAGCCAAGGCGGGGGGCCAGCTTTCTTT. The chain couples TRBV5-4 to TRBJ1-1; possible D gene TRBD1, 6 bases. Germline V lookup: CDR1 SGHNT, CDR2 YYREEE (reference sequence). V was cut by 4 bases and J by 10 bases, with 14 bases left in between. The CDR3 contains 12 residues. Combining the CDR3 with reference TRBV5-4 and TRBJ1-1 gives the whole variable domain ETGVTQSPTHLIKTRGQQVTLRCSSQSGHNTVSWYQQALGQGPQFIFQYYREEENGRGNFPPRFSGLQFPNYSSELNVNALELDDSALYLCASSQGGGPAFFGQGTRLTVV.